This T cell receptor beta chain is from a study of T cell responses to AZD1222 COVID-19 vaccine. On this clone itself: The antigen is not known.

Clones were read by immunoSEQ multiplex PCR, and TCRdb kept only the in-frame ones, dropping some. The data hold 100,000 to 150,000 clones, with roughly 91% observed a single time. It was second doses at about 4 or about 12 weeks that were pooled. Study results and caveats: Baseline seropositivity characterized only 5 or 6 AZD1222 recipients.

The V gene's germline CDR1 is SQVTM and CDR2 ANQGSEA. The CDR3 is 12 residues long. V shed 0 bases and J shed 14 bases, with 16 bases lying between them. The receptor was isolated from an adult who received the AZD1222 COVID-19 vaccine. The chain employs TRBV29-1 and TRBJ1-1; no clear D gene. Sequences were derived from peripheral blood, sampled 28 days after the second AZD1222 dose. This CDR3 is CSVEDHWQAPFF. The CDR3 region has the DNA TGCAGCGTTGAAGATCACTGGCAGGCCCCCTTCTTT.